A single sample gave rise to the 9 T cell receptor beta chains below, sequenced in a study of cytomegalovirus exposure and HLA in healthy donors. The PCR made use of 60 Vbeta and 13 Jbeta primers. Repertoires were generated with immunoSEQ multiplex PCR, while TCRdb's copy carries only in-frame clones and drops some. The sample lists 200,000 to 250,000 clones, 70% to 80% seen once, with about 0.22% in the top ten. The specimen was PBMCs. These receptors came from a girl aged 2-10 years in good health and CMV-seronegative.

This clone has a handful of counts. The V call is TRBV2, the J call TRBJ2-7, with D possibly TRBD2 on 5 matching bases. Trimming left V 8 bases short and J 4 bases short, with 15 bases between. The CDR3 totals 13 residues. The germline CDR1 and CDR2 sequences are SNHLY and FYNNEI. The CDR3 region has the DNA TGTGCCAGCCACCCTCCACCGGGGTACGAGCAGTACTTC. Residues: CASHPPPGYEQYF.

In the case of this clone: Since the CDR3 does not end with the conserved phenylalanine or tryptophan, this likely comes from a read error. The chain uses TRBV4-1 and TRBJ1-4, with D possibly being TRBD1 (6 bases). This CDR3 has 16 amino acids. Trimming left V 8 bases short and J 8 bases short, with 24 bases between. Germline CDR1 is MGHRA and CDR2 is YSYEKL. CDR3 residues: CASSHTPRGSGEKLFL. In nucleotides, the CDR3 is TGCGCCAGCTCCCATACGCCCAGGGGCTCTGGAGAAAAACTGTTTCTT.

V and J are TRBV29-1 and TRBJ2-3, with D tentatively TRBD1 (5 bases). This CDR3 has 15 residues. Trimming took off 0 bases at V and 1 base at J, with 11 bases between the two ends. In germline, CDR1 is SQVTM, CDR2 ANQGSEA. The CDR3: CSVEDRGRGTDTQYF. The CDR3, as DNA: TGCAGCGTTGAAGATAGGGGAAGGGGCACAGATACGCAGTATTTT.

V is TRBV5-4 and J is TRBJ2-2; 13 nucleotides line up with TRBD2. V shed 3 bases and J 4 bases; nucleotides not matched to a gene: 6. The CDR3 is 17 residues long. Germline CDR1 and CDR2: SGHNT and YYREEE (reference sequence). The chain's CDR3 is CASSSSLAGGSTGELFF. The CDR3 DNA is TGTGCCAGCAGCTCCTCACTAGCGGGAGGGAGCACCGGGGAGCTGTTTTTT.

The rearrangement links TRBV27 to TRBJ2-1; 10 bases match TRBD1. The CDR3 spans 17 residues. The germline V gene encodes CDR1 MNHEY and CDR2 SMNVEV (reference sequence). Unmatched junction bases numbered 13, after V lost 5 bases and J lost 6 bases. CDR3 sequence (DNA): TGTGCCAGCAGTCCATCGTTCCGGGACAGGGGCAGCAATGAGCAGTTCTTC. Encoded protein: CASSPSFRDRGSNEQFF.

The CDR3, as DNA: TGCGCCAGCAGCTTGGTCCCTATGGGTGGAGCAGATACGCAGTATTTT. It encodes CASSLVPMGGADTQYF. V gene TRBV5-1 combines with J gene TRBJ2-3, with D unresolved. Germline V CDR1 and CDR2: SGHRS, YFSETQ. The CDR3 totals 16 residues. The V end was cut by 0 bases, the J end by 4 bases, with 15 bases between.

This chain uses TRBV9 with TRBJ2-1; 7 bases map to TRBD2. Germline values: CDR1 SGDLS, CDR2 YYNGEE. The CDR3 is made up of 15 amino acids. V lost 7 bases to trimming and J lost 6 bases; unmatched junction nucleotides: 13. The DNA for the CDR3 is TGTGCCAGCGCCTCTAGCGGAGGGGTTTTCAATGAGCAGTTCTTC. Amino acids: CASASSGGVFNEQFF. Drawing the rest from reference TRBV9 and TRBJ2-1, the complete variable domain is DSGVTQTPKHLITATGQRVTLRCSPRSGDLSVYWYQQSLDQGLQFLIQYYNGEERAKGNILERFSAQQFPDLHSELNLSSLELGDSALYFCASASSGGVFNEQFFGPGTRLTVL.

The DNA of the CDR3 is TGTGCCAGCAGCCCCCAGTTTGGGGGGTCAGTTGGCTACACCTTC. This sequence encodes CASSPQFGGSVGYTF. The chain uses TRBV5-6 and TRBJ1-2; the D gene is possibly TRBD1 (5 bases). The CDR3 extends over 15 amino acids. Trimming removed 4 bases at V and 7 bases at J, with 20 bases between. The germline V gene encodes CDR1 SGHDT and CDR2 YYEEEE.

This clone was seen a few times. V gene TRBV6-1 combines with J gene TRBJ1-6; tentatively, D is TRBD1 (6 bases). V was trimmed by 0 bases and J by 10 bases, leaving 10 bases between them. This CDR3 contains 14 residues. Germline V gene data show CDR1 as MNHNS and CDR2 as SASEGT. The CDR3, as DNA: TGTGCCAGCAGTGAAGCGGGGAGGGGGTCACCCCTCCACTTT. It encodes CASSEAGRGSPLHF.